The text below deals with one TCR beta chain. As yet, its antigen is unknown. Investigators divided CD4+ cells into CD45RA+ naive and CD45RA-negative memory subsets. The sample originates from a study of shared clonotypes between healthy human individuals. Profiled with immunoSEQ multiplex PCR; TCRdb holds only in-frame clones, not every one. This repertoire shows approximately 2.3 million clones, about 92% found once; its top ten account for about 0.37%. General observations from the study: A small donor pool kept down the genetic and exposure-history diversity that was represented.

CDR1 and CDR2 (germline): SGDLS, YYNGEE. With 3 bases clipped from V and 6 bases from J, the junction kept 17 bases outside the gene matches. The CDR3 has 18 residues. The sample taken for sequencing was naive CD4+ T cells from PBMCs. Subset: CD45RA+ positively selected. The receptor was derived from a man between 18 and 29 years old in good health. Some clones in this sample may be carry-over from other donors' samples. The V gene is TRBV9, the J gene TRBJ2-3, with 9 bases matching TRBD2. The CDR3 DNA sequence: TGTGCCAGCAGCGGACCTCCGAGGGCTAGCGGGATATGGGATACGCAGTATTTT. Its protein product is CASSGPPRASGIWDTQYF.